Below are 14 T cell receptor beta chains sequenced from a single sample in a study of response to subunit inactivated influenza vaccine. TCRdb reprocessed the RT-PCR reads with MiXCR, giving one entry per CDR3 protein. This table has some 500,000 distinct CDR3 sequences, 10% to 15% appearing once. The sequences come from PBMCs from blood, collected about 40 days after vaccination. The source of these receptors is a man aged 50 to 60 who received an inactivated influenza vaccine.

This clonotype appeared a few times. The genes are TRBV2 and TRBJ2-1; 13 positions agree with TRBD2. This CDR3 has 17 amino acids. Germline lookup yields CDR1 SNHLY and CDR2 FYNNEI. With 7 bases clipped from V and 1 base from J, the junction kept 7 bases outside the gene matches. The CDR3 reads CASNRLAGGLSYNEQFF. CDR3 coding DNA: TGTGCCAGCAACCGACTAGCGGGAGGCCTTTCCTACAATGAGCAGTTCTTC.

This sequence joins TRBV30 and TRBJ2-3; D is perhaps TRBD2 (6 bases). The CDR3 is made up of 13 amino acids. V lost 1 base and J lost 4, with 9 bases in between. The germline CDR1 and CDR2 sequences are GTSNPN and SVGIG (reference sequence). The CDR3 sequence: CAWSGDFPDTQYF. For the CDR3, the DNA is TGTGCCTGGAGTGGGGACTTCCCAGATACGCAGTATTTT.

This clonotype was counted at least ten times. The rearrangement uses TRBV7-2 and TRBJ1-6; 8 bases map to TRBD1. V was pared by 0 bases and J by 8 bases, with 6 bases of the junction left unmatched. Per germline, CDR1 SGHTA and CDR2 FQGNSA. CDR3 length: 16 residues. The CDR3 is CASSLAPGTGDSPLHF. The CDR3 region has the DNA TGTGCCAGCAGCTTAGCCCCCGGGACAGGAGATTCACCCCTCCACTTT.

This clonotype was observed many times. CDR3 loop: CSVRREFTPDTQYF. The CDR3 DNA is TGCAGCGTCCGGCGGGAGTTCACCCCAGATACGCAGTATTTT. The genes are TRBV29-1 and TRBJ2-3, with 7 positions matching TRBD2. The CDR3 runs to 14 residues. The junction had 10 bases not matched to a gene; V was cut back by 6 bases and J by 4 bases. The germline V gene has CDR1 SQVTM and CDR2 ANQGSEA.

The V call is TRBV6-1, the J call TRBJ2-7; D is possibly TRBD2 (6 bases). The CDR3 totals 14 residues. V was cut by 7 bases and J by 5 bases, with 18 bases left in between. From germline, CDR1 is MNHNS and CDR2 SASEGT. CDR3 DNA sequence: TGTGCCAGCAAATCGGGAGAATCTACCCACGAGCAGTACTTC. It is translated as CASKSGESTHEQYF.

This clonotype was observed a handful of times. The chain has TRBV29-1 and TRBJ2-7, with D unclear. The CDR3 spans 13 residues. CDR1 is SQVTM and CDR2 is ANQGSEA in the germline V gene. With 6 bases removed from V and 0 bases from J, the gap between germline ends came to 12 bases. CDR3 amino acids: CSVAPYGSYEQYF. CDR3 in DNA: TGCAGCGTGGCACCTTACGGCTCCTACGAGCAGTACTTC.

This clonotype has only a few counts. V gene TRBV20-1 combines with J gene TRBJ2-1, with 7 bases fitting TRBD2. Germline V gives CDR1 DFQATT, CDR2 SNEGSKA (reference sequence). With V trimmed by 1 base and J by 10 bases, 16 bases remained unmatched. The CDR3 sequence is 16 residues long. The CDR3 spells CSARADGLGPTREQFF. The CDR3 DNA sequence: TGCAGTGCTAGAGCCGACGGACTAGGTCCTACCAGAGAGCAGTTCTTC.

This clonotype was counted a few times. CDR3: CAIWTGYSNQPQHF. The CDR3 DNA sequence: TGTGCCATCTGGACTGGATATAGCAATCAGCCCCAGCATTTT. The chain links TRBV6-4 to TRBJ1-5; D unclear. CDR1 and CDR2 (germline): MRHNA, SNTAGT. The CDR3 is made up of 14 amino acids. Trimming removed 10 bases at V and 0 bases at J, with 13 bases between.

This clonotype was seen a handful of times. The chain has TRBV15 and TRBJ2-7, with TRBD1 matching over 7 bases. The CDR3 totals 16 residues. Germline values: CDR1 LNHNV, CDR2 YYDKDF (reference sequence). V gave up 0 bases and J gave up 0 bases; unmatched junction bases: 5. DNA for the CDR3: TGTGCCACCAGCAGAGACGACAGGGCGTTCTCCTACGAGCAGTACTTC. It specifies CATSRDDRAFSYEQYF.

The rearrangement links TRBV11-2 to TRBJ2-3; D gene ambiguous. The CDR3 sequence is 13 residues long. Deletions cut 5 bases from V and 0 bases from J, with 6 bases between. CDR1 is SGHAT, CDR2 FQNNGV, per germline. The CDR3 reads CASSQYSTDTQYF. The CDR3 nucleotides read TGTGCCAGCAGCCAATATAGCACAGATACGCAGTATTTT.

This clonotype has at least ten counts. The V and J genes are TRBV20-1 and TRBJ2-7; no reliable D call. The CDR3 is made up of 13 amino acids. Trimming stripped 4 bases from V and 3 bases from J, with 13 bases between. The germline V gene encodes CDR1 DFQATT and CDR2 SNEGSKA (reference sequence). In DNA form, the CDR3 reads TGCAGTGCTATCAACCCGCAAAACTACGAGCAGTACTTC. It encodes CSAINPQNYEQYF.

In its sample, this clonotype was seen a few times. The J gene is TRBJ2-7, the V gene TRBV15; TRBD2 matches 7 bases. CDR1 is LNHNV, CDR2 YYDKDF, per germline (reference sequence). The CDR3 is made up of 15 amino acids. V lost 1 base and J lost 2; bases outside the gene matches: 5. CDR3: CATSRVGGLAYEQYF. CDR3 DNA sequence: TGTGCCACCAGCAGAGTAGGAGGACTAGCCTACGAGCAGTACTTC.

This clonotype was seen more than once but under ten times. The chain couples TRBV4-3 to TRBJ2-3, with 8 bases lining up with TRBD1. The V gene end was trimmed by 1 base and the J gene end by 2 bases; junction bases not matched to a gene: 2. The V gene's germline CDR1 is LGHNA and CDR2 YSLEER. The CDR3 spans 15 residues. CDR3 nucleotide sequence: TGCGCCAGCAGCCAAGGGACAGGGCACACAGATACGCAGTATTTT. Translated, it gives CASSQGTGHTDTQYF.

This clonotype was found many times. The chain links TRBV20-1 to TRBJ1-2, with D unclear. The length of the CDR3 is 12 residues. Between the trimmed V and J ends, which lost 1 base and 2 bases, there was a span of 5 bases. CDR1 DFQATT and CDR2 SNEGSKA come from the germline V gene (reference sequence). The CDR3 DNA follows: TGCAGTGCTAGAGGAATGAACTATGGCTACACCTTC. Its translation is CSARGMNYGYTF.